Presented here are 18 T cell receptor beta chains from one specimen sequenced in a study of T cells in Graves' hyperthyroidism and ophthalmopathy. There were TCR beta CDR3 regions amplified from RNA transcripts. The TCR CDR3 was amplified in a first-round RT-PCR using the HTBI primer set. TCRdb redid the calling of the multiplex PCR reads with MiXCR, one entry per CDR3 protein. The table includes fewer than 500,000 distinct CDR3 sequences, under 15% detected once. Sample: blood. The origin of the receptors is a man between 18 and 35 years old with Graves' ophthalmopathy.

This clonotype was observed at least ten times. This chain connects TRBV10-3 to TRBJ2-1; 7 positions match TRBD2. Germline assignment: CDR1 ENHRY and CDR2 SYGVKD. The trim removed 7 bases at V and 0 bases at J, leaving 3 bases unmatched. The CDR3 contains 14 residues. The CDR3 bases are TGTGCCATCATCGGGGGGAGCTCCTACAATGAGCAGTTCTTC. It specifies CAIIGGSSYNEQFF.

This clonotype occurred many times. CDR3 protein: CAWSVGYEQYF. In DNA form, the CDR3 reads TGTGCCTGGAGTGTAGGATACGAGCAGTACTTC. The chain carries TRBV30 and TRBJ2-7; D is unclear. Deletions cut 0 bases from V and 4 bases from J, with 4 bases between. Germline V CDR1 and CDR2: GTSNPN, SVGIG (reference sequence). This CDR3 comprises 11 residues.

The CDR3 reads CASENRGYEQYF. The CDR3 bases are TGTGCCAGCGAGAACAGGGGCTACGAGCAGTACTTC. The chain links TRBV6-1 to TRBJ2-7; TRBD1 matches 7 bases. Germline V lookup: CDR1 MNHNS, CDR2 SASEGT. This CDR3 region has 12 residues. The V gene end was trimmed by 8 bases and the J gene end by 3 bases; junction bases not matched to a gene: 4.

This clonotype was detected ten times or more. The chain employs TRBV7-9 and TRBJ1-5; 8 nucleotides line up with TRBD1. Trimming cost V 5 bases and J 5 bases; bases outside gene matches: 5. The CDR3 runs 14 residues. Germline assignment: CDR1 SEHNR and CDR2 FQNEAQ (reference sequence). CDR3 DNA sequence: TGTGCCAGCAGCGCCCCAGGGGGCTATCAGCCCCAGCATTTT. Its protein is CASSAPGGYQPQHF.

The V call is TRBV9, the J call TRBJ2-7, with D hard to call. The V end was cut by 0 bases, the J end by 0 bases, with 7 bases between. From germline, CDR1 is SGDLS and CDR2 YYNGEE. This CDR3 region has 14 residues. CDR3 nucleotides: TGTGCCAGCAGCGTAGTGGCGGACTCCTACGAGCAGTACTTC. Its translation is CASSVVADSYEQYF.

Remarks on this clonotype: Since a much larger clone is just one base distant, this may be a read error. The CDR3 DNA sequence: TGTGCCAGCAGTTTAGATCTTCAGGCTAGCTACAGCTTC. Amino acid sequence: CASSLDLQASYSF. V usage is TRBV12-3 or TRBV12-4 and J usage is TRBJ1-2; no definite D call. CDR3 length: 13 amino acids.

This chain uses TRBV11-2 with TRBJ2-1; 14 nucleotides line up with TRBD2. Germline CDR1 reads SGHAT; CDR2 reads FQNNGV. The CDR3 runs to 17 residues. V trimming: 7 bases; J trimming: 5 bases; junction bases outside the gene matches: 10. The CDR3 loop reads CASTHTGTSGSHNEQFF. CDR3 nucleotide sequence: TGTGCCAGCACCCATACCGGGACTAGCGGGAGCCACAATGAGCAGTTCTTC.

This clonotype was seen repeatedly, ten times or more. The chain carries TRBV5-6 and TRBJ1-1; TRBD1 matches at 8 bases. The CDR3 sequence is 14 residues long. V dropped 4 bases and J dropped 4; count of bases not matched to a gene: 6. Per the germline V gene, CDR1 is SGHDT and CDR2 is YYEEEE. DNA for the CDR3: TGTGCCAGCAGCCGCGACAGGGGAATCACTGAAGCTTTCTTT. It specifies CASSRDRGITEAFF.

This clonotype has ten or more counts. The CDR3 region has the DNA TGTGCCAGCAGGCGGACAGGGGGCGCGGCGAACACTGAAGCTTTCTTT. Amino acids: CASRRTGGAANTEAFF. V is TRBV7-2 and J is TRBJ1-1, with 11 bases aligning to TRBD1. Germline loops: CDR1 SGHTA, CDR2 FQGNSA. The CDR3 extends over 16 amino acids. After removal of 6 bases from V and 1 base from J, the junction contained 7 bases not matched to a gene. The complete variable domain, with remaining parts taken from reference TRBV7-2 and TRBJ1-1, reads GAGVSQSPSNKVTEKGKDVELRCDPISGHTALYWYRQSLGQGLEFLIYFQGNSAPDKSGLPSDRFSAERTGGSVSTLTIQRTQQEDSAVYLCASRRTGGAANTEAFFGQGTRLTVV.

This clonotype appeared a few times. The rearrangement uses TRBV5-1 and TRBJ2-7; 12 nucleotides agree with TRBD1. Per germline, CDR1 SGHRS and CDR2 YFSETQ. There are 14 residues in the CDR3. With V trimmed by 3 bases and J by 6 bases, 4 bases remained unmatched. CDR3 sequence reads: CASSSRDRGPEQYF. For the CDR3, the DNA is TGCGCCAGCAGCTCCCGGGACAGGGGGCCCGAGCAGTACTTC.

There are a few counts of this clonotype. The CDR3 sequence is CASSKGTGGIAINGYTF. The CDR3 DNA sequence: TGTGCCAGCAGCAAGGGGACAGGGGGCATAGCAATCAATGGCTACACCTTC. The chain employs TRBV11-3 and TRBJ1-2, with 12 positions matching TRBD1. J gave up 6 bases and V 5 bases, and 13 bases lay outside the gene matches. CDR1 is SGHNT and CDR2 is YENEEA in the germline V gene. The CDR3 is 17 amino acids.

The V gene is TRBV19, the J gene TRBJ1-5; D uncertain. Germline lookup yields CDR1 LNHDA and CDR2 SQIVND (reference sequence). V was cut by 4 bases and J by 10 bases, with 14 bases left in between. This CDR3 has 13 amino acids. CDR3: CASSTEEISPQHF. CDR3 nucleotide sequence: TGTGCCAGTAGTACGGAGGAGATCAGCCCCCAGCATTTT.

A remark on this clonotype: This may be a read error, as it is one base from a much larger clone. V and J are TRBV5-1 and TRBJ1-2; D remains ambiguous. Germline assignment: CDR1 SGHRS and CDR2 YFSETQ. Trimming cost V 0 bases and J 5 bases, with 11 bases left between them. This CDR3 comprises 14 residues. In DNA form, the CDR3 reads TGCGCCAGCAGCTTGGGAGACCTGGATTATGGCTACACCTTC. It yields the protein CASSLGDLDYGYTF. Variable domain in full (rest from reference TRBV5-1 and TRBJ1-2): KAGVTQTPRYLIKTRGQQVTLSCSPISGHRSVSWYQQTPGQGLQFLFEYFSETQRNKGNFPGRFSGRQFSNSRSEMNVSTLELGDSALYLCASSLGDLDYGYTFGSGTRLTVV.

Only a few counts were recorded for this clonotype. The chain carries TRBV6-1 and TRBJ2-7; possibly TRBD1 for D (5 bases). The CDR3 is 14 residues long. CDR1 and CDR2 (germline): MNHNS, SASEGT. The V end was cut by 5 bases, the J end by 4 bases, with 15 bases between. Here the CDR3 reads CASSTNPGNYEQYF. The CDR3 DNA reads as TGTGCCAGCAGTACGAACCCAGGGAATTACGAGCAGTACTTC.

The table lists this clonotype with many counts. The chain joins TRBV15 to TRBJ2-7; 8 bases map to TRBD1. The CDR3 length is 15 residues. In germline, CDR1 is LNHNV, CDR2 YYDKDF (reference sequence). Germline trimming cut 5 bases from V and 0 bases from J; bases unmatched to any gene: 6. For the CDR3, the DNA is TGTGCCACCAGCGCCCAAGGGACAGGCTCCTACGAGCAGTACTTC. It specifies CATSAQGTGSYEQYF.

The rearrangement uses TRBV5-6 and TRBJ1-5, with a weak D call TRBD1 (5 bases). Germline V lookup: CDR1 SGHDT, CDR2 YYEEEE. Deletions cut 0 bases from V and 7 bases from J, with 14 bases between. The CDR3 consists of 15 residues. The CDR3, as DNA: TGTGCCAGCAGCTTGGCCTGGTCAGGGTGGCAGCCCCAGCATTTT. Its protein is CASSLAWSGWQPQHF.

This clonotype was picked up many times. The chain carries TRBV6-1 and TRBJ1-4; the match to TRBD1 covers 9 bases. This CDR3 is built from 14 residues. Germline trimming cut 7 bases from V and 6 bases from J; bases unmatched to any gene: 6. Germline lookup yields CDR1 MNHNS and CDR2 SASEGT. The CDR3 bases are TGTGCCAGCAAACCGGGACAGGGAGATGAAAAACTGTTTTTT. Protein: CASKPGQGDEKLFF.

DNA of the CDR3: TGTGCCAGCAGCTTGGAGGAGGGGTTCGGGGAGCTGTTTTTT. This gives the protein CASSLEEGFGELFF. This sequence joins TRBV11-2 and TRBJ2-2, with D perhaps TRBD2 (6 bases). CDR1 SGHAT and CDR2 FQNNGV come from the germline V gene. The CDR3 is 14 amino acids. Trimming pared 3 bases from V and 7 bases from J, leaving 12 bases between.